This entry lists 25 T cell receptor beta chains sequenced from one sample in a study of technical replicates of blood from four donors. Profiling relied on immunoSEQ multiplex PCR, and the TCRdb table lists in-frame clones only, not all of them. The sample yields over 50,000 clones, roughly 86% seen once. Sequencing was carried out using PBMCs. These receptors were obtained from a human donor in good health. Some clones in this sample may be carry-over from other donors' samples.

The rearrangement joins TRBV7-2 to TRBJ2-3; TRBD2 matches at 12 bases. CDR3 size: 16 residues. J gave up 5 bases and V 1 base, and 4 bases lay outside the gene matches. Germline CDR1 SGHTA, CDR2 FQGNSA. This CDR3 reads CASSLERLAGEDTQYF. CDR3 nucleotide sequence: TGTGCCAGCAGCTTAGAGAGACTAGCGGGAGAAGATACGCAGTATTTT.

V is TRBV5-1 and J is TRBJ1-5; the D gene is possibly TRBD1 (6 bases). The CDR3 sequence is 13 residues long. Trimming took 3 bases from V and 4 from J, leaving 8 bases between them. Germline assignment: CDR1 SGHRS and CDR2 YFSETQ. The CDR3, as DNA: TGCGCCAGCAGCTGGGACATGAATCAGCCCCAGCATTTT. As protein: CASSWDMNQPQHF.

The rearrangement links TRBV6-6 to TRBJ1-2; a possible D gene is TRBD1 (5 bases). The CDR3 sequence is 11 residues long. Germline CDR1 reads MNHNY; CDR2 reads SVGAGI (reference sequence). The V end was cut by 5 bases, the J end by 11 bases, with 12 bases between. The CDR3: CASSDDRGYTF. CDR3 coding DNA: TGTGCCAGCAGTGATGATCGGGGGTACACCTTC.

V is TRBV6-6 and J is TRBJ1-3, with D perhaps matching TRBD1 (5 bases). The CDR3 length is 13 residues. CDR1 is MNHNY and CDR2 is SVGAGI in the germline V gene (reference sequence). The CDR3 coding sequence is TGTGCTGGGGGGGGGTCCTCTGGAAACACCATATATTTT. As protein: CAGGGSSGNTIYF.

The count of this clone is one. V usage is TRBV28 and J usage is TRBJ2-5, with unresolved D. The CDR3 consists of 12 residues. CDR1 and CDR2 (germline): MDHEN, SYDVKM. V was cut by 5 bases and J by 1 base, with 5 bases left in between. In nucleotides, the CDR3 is TGTGCCAGCAGTACCAGCCAAGAGACCCAGTACTTC. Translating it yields CASSTSQETQYF.

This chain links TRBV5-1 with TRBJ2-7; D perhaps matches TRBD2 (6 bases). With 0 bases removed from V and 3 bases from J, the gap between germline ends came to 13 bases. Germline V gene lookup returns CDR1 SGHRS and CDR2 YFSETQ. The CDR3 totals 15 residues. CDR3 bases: TGCGCCAGCAGCTTGGCACCCGGGAGTCGCTACGAGCAGTACTTC. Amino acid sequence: CASSLAPGSRYEQYF. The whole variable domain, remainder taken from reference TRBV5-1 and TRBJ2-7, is KAGVTQTPRYLIKTRGQQVTLSCSPISGHRSVSWYQQTPGQGLQFLFEYFSETQRNKGNFPGRFSGRQFSNSRSEMNVSTLELGDSALYLCASSLAPGSRYEQYFGPGTRLTVT.

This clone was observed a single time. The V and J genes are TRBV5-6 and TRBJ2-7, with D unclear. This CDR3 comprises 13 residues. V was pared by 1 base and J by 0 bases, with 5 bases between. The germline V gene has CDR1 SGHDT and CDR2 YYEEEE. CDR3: CASSLYSSYEQYF. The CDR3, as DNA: TGTGCCAGCAGCTTGTACAGCTCCTACGAGCAGTACTTC.

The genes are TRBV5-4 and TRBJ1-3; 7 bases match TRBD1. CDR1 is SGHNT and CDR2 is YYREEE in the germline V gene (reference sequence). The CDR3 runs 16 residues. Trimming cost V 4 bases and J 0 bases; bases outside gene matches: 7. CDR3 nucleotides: TGTGCCAGCAGCCGACAGGGCTCAAGCTCTGGAAACACCATATATTTT. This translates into CASSRQGSSSGNTIYF.

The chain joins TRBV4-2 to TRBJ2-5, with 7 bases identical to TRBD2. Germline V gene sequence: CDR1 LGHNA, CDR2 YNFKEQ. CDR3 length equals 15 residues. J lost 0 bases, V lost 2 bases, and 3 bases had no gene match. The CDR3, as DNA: TGTGCCAGCAGCCAAAGCGGGACGTACCAAGAGACCCAGTACTTC. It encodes CASSQSGTYQETQYF.

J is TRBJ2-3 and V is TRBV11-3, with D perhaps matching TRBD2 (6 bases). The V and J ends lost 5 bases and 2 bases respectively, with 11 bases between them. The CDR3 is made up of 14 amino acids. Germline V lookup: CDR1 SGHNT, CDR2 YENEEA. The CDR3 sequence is CASSPRGTTDTQYF. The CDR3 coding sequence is TGTGCCAGCAGCCCCCGGGGGACCACAGATACGCAGTATTTT.

The CDR3 DNA reads TGTGCCAGCAGCCGCTATGGGGCAGGGAATAATTCACCCCTCCACTTT. Translated: CASSRYGAGNNSPLHF. This chain links TRBV7-9 with TRBJ1-6; tentatively, D is TRBD1 (5 bases). Trimming took 5 bases from V and 5 from J, leaving 16 bases between them. Germline CDR1 and CDR2: SEHNR and FQNEAQ (reference sequence). This CDR3 comprises 16 residues.

The CDR3 nucleotides read TGTGCCAGCAGCTTCACTAGCGGGGGGTACGAGCAGTACTTC. Translating gives CASSFTSGGYEQYF. The chain uses TRBV7-2 and TRBJ2-7, with 12 bases lining up with TRBD2. The CDR3 is made up of 14 amino acids. V was clipped by 3 bases and J by 4 bases; unmatched bases: 1. Per germline, CDR1 SGHTA and CDR2 FQGNSA.

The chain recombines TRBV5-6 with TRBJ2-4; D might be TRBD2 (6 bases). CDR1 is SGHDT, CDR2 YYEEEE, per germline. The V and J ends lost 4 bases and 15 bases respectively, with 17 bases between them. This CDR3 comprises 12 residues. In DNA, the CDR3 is TGTGCCAGCAGCCCTGGACTGGTGGGGGGGTACTTC. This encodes CASSPGLVGGYF.

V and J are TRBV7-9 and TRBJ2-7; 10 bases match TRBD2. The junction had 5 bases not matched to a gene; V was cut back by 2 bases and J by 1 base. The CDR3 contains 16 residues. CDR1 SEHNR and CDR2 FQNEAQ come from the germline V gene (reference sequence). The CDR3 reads CASSLSSGGTSYEQYF. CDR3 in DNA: TGTGCCAGCAGCTTATCTAGCGGGGGTACGTCCTACGAGCAGTACTTC.

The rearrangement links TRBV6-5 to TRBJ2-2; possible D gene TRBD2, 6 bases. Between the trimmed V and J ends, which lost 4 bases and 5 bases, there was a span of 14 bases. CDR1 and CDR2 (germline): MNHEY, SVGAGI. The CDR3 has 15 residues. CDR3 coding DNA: TGTGCCAGCAGTTCCTACATGGGAGGTACCGGGGAGCTGTTTTTT. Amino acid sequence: CASSSYMGGTGELFF.

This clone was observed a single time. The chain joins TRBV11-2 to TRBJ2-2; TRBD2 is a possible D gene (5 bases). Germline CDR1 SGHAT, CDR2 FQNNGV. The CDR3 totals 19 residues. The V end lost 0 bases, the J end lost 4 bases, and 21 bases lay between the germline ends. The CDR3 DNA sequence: TGTGCCAGCAGCTTAGAGTTGATCTCTCCGGGGTGGGGCACCGGGGAGCTGTTTTTT. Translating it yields CASSLELISPGWGTGELFF.

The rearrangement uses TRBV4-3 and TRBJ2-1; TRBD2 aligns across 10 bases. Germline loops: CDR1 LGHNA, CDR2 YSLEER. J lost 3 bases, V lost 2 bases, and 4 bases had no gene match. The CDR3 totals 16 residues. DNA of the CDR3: TGCGCCAGCAGCCAATCACTAGCGGGAATCTACAATGAGCAGTTCTTC. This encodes CASSQSLAGIYNEQFF.

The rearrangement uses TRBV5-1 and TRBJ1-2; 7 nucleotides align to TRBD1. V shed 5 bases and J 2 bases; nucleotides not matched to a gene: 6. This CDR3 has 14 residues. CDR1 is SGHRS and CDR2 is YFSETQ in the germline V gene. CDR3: CASRGTVQNYGYTF. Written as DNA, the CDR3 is TGCGCCAGCAGAGGGACAGTTCAAAACTATGGCTACACCTTC.

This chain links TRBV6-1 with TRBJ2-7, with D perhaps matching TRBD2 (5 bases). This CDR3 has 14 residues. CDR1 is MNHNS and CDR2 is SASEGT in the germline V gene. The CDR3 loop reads CASGEGYYSYEQYF. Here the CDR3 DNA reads TGTGCGAGCGGAGAGGGATACTACTCCTACGAGCAGTACTTC.

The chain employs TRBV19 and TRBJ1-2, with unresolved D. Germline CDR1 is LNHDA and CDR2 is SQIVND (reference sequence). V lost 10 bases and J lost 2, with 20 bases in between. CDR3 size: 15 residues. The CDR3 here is CATEVRTGGNYGYTF. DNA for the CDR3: TGTGCCACCGAGGTCAGAACCGGCGGGAACTATGGCTACACCTTC.

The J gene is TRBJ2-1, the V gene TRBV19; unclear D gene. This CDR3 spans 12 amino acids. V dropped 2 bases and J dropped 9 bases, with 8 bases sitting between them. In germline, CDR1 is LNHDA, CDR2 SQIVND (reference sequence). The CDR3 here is CASSISASEQFF. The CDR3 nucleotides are TGTGCCAGTAGTATAAGCGCTAGTGAGCAGTTCTTC.

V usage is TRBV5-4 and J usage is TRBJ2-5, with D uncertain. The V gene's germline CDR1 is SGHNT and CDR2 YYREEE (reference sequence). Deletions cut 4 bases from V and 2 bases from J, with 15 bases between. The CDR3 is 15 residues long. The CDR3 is CASSLSDWKQETQYF. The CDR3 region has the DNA TGTGCCAGCAGCCTCTCTGACTGGAAACAAGAGACCCAGTACTTC.

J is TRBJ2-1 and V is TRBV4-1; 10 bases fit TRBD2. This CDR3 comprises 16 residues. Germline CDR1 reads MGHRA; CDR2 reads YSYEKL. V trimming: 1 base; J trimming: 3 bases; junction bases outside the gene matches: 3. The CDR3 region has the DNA TGCGCCAGCAGCCAAGGAGTAGCGGGGGGCTACAATGAGCAGTTCTTC. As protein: CASSQGVAGGYNEQFF.

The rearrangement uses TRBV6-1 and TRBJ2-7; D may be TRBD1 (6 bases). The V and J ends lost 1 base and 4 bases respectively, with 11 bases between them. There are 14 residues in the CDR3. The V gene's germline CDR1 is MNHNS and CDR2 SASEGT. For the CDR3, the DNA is TGTGCCAGCAGTGAAGAGGGGGTTGGGTACGAGCAGTACTTC. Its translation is CASSEEGVGYEQYF.

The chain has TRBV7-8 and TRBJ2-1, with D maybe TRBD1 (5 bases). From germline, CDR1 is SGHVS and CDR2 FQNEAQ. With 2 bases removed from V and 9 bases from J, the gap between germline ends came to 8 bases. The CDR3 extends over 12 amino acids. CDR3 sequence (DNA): TGTGCCAGCAGCTTACAGGGTCCTGAGCAGTTCTTC. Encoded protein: CASSLQGPEQFF. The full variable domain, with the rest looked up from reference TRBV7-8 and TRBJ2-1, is GAGVSQSPRYKVAKRGQDVALRCDPISGHVSLFWYQQALGQGPEFLTYFQNEAQLDKSGLPSDRFFAERPEGSVSTLKIQRTQQEDSAVYLCASSLQGPEQFFGPGTRLTVL.